This entry lists 16 T cell receptor beta chains sequenced from one sample in a study of T cells in localized non-small cell lung cancer. Profiled with immunoSEQ multiplex PCR; TCRdb holds only in-frame clones, not every one. The sample has around 140,000 clones; more than 70% are singletons. Source: peripheral blood, taken before any cancer treatment. Receptor source: a female donor of 60 years or more with stage I lung adenocarcinoma.

Notes on this clone: One end of the junction does not line up with germline, which may come from a read error. V is TRBV19 and J is TRBJ2-1, with D possibly TRBD2 on 6 matching bases. Looked up from germline, CDR1 is LNHDA and CDR2 is SQIVND (reference sequence). CDR3 length: 13 residues. CDR3 protein: CASSIPGGYERFF. CDR3 nucleotide sequence: TGTGCCAGTAGTATTCCCGGGGGTTATGAGCGGTTCTTC.

The V gene is TRBV29-1, the J gene TRBJ1-4; D unclear. V lost 4 bases to trimming and J lost 1 base, with 4 bases between them. This CDR3 comprises 12 residues. CDR1 is SQVTM and CDR2 is ANQGSEA in the germline V gene. CDR3 residues: CSVAKTNEKLFF. DNA of the CDR3: TGCAGCGTTGCGAAAACTAATGAAAAACTGTTTTTT.

J is TRBJ1-1 and V is TRBV18; D not resolved. CDR1 is KGHSH, CDR2 LQKENI, per germline. V gave up 0 bases and J gave up 2 bases, with 10 bases separating them. CDR3 length equals 15 residues. CDR3 DNA: TGTGCCAGCTCACCACCCCCGAAGGAAAACACTGAAGCTTTCTTT. Its translation is CASSPPPKENTEAFF. Looking up the rest from reference TRBV18 and TRBJ1-1 gives the full variable domain: NAGVMQNPRHLVRRRGQEARLRCSPMKGHSHVYWYRQLPEEGLKFMVYLQKENIIDESGMPKERFSAEFPKEGPSILRIQQVVRGDSAAYFCASSPPPKENTEAFFGQGTRLTVV.

This clone occurred a few times. The chain employs TRBV4-1 and TRBJ1-5; TRBD1 matches at 7 bases. The V gene end was trimmed by 3 bases and the J gene end by 0 bases; junction bases not matched to a gene: 11. The germline CDR1 and CDR2 sequences are MGHRA and YSYEKL. The CDR3 totals 18 residues. The CDR3 is CASSHIGGLRYSNQPQHF. CDR3 sequence (DNA): TGCGCCAGCAGCCACATAGGGGGCCTAAGGTATAGCAATCAGCCCCAGCATTTT.

The gene calls are TRBV6-5 and TRBJ1-2; 7 nucleotides align to TRBD1. Germline CDR1 is MNHEY and CDR2 is SVGAGI. This CDR3 spans 14 amino acids. V trimming: 6 bases; J trimming: 3 bases; junction bases outside the gene matches: 7. The DNA for the CDR3 is TGTGCCAGCAGCCGATGGGACAGCGACTATGGCTACACCTTC. Translating gives CASSRWDSDYGYTF.

The genes are TRBV7-7 and TRBJ2-2; D call uncertain. The V end was cut by 1 base, the J end by 6 bases, with 6 bases between. The length of the CDR3 is 13 residues. Germline values: CDR1 SSHAT, CDR2 FNYEAQ (reference sequence). The CDR3 nucleotides read TGTGCCAGCAGCTTAGGCGTCGCCGGGGAGCTGTTTTTT. Translation gives CASSLGVAGELFF.

This chain links TRBV11-1 with TRBJ2-5; perhaps D is TRBD1 or TRBD2 (5 bases each). The CDR3 spans 14 residues. Trimming took 5 bases from V and 1 from J, leaving 11 bases between them. From germline, CDR1 is SGHAT and CDR2 FQDESV (reference sequence). The CDR3 bases are TGTGCCAGCAGCCAGGGACGGATCCAAGAGACCCAGTACTTC. Translating gives CASSQGRIQETQYF.

The V call is TRBV2, the J call TRBJ2-5, with 8 bases matching TRBD2. Germline assignment: CDR1 SNHLY and CDR2 FYNNEI. The CDR3 contains 15 residues. V gave up 7 bases and J gave up 4 bases; unmatched junction bases: 11. This CDR3 is CASTLNSGIGETQYF. In nucleotides, the CDR3 is TGTGCCAGCACTCTCAATAGCGGGATAGGAGAGACCCAGTACTTC.

The rearrangement links TRBV2 to TRBJ2-1; maybe TRBD2 (6 bases). V was pared by 6 bases and J by 0 bases, with 15 bases between. The CDR3 loop spans 16 amino acids. The germline V gene encodes CDR1 SNHLY and CDR2 FYNNEI. The CDR3 DNA reads TGTGCCAGCAGATTGGACGGAGGGAGCTCCTACAATGAGCAGTTCTTC. Residues: CASRLDGGSSYNEQFF. Supplemented by reference TRBV2 and TRBJ2-1, the full variable domain reads EPEVTQTPSHQVTQMGQEVILRCVPISNHLYFYWYRQILGQKVEFLVSFYNNEISEKSEIFDDQFSVERPDGSNFTLKIRSTKLEDSAMYFCASRLDGGSSYNEQFFGPGTRLTVL.

The chain employs TRBV18 and TRBJ1-2; 8 bases align to TRBD1. After removal of 3 bases from V and 4 bases from J, the junction contained 7 bases not matched to a gene. The CDR3 extends over 15 amino acids. Germline CDR1 is KGHSH and CDR2 is LQKENI. The CDR3 sequence: CASSPLQGAGYGYTF. For the CDR3, the DNA is TGTGCCAGCTCACCGTTGCAGGGGGCAGGCTATGGCTACACCTTC.

The chain joins TRBV2 to TRBJ2-7, with 7 bases aligning to TRBD2. This CDR3 is 15 amino acids long. The V gene end was trimmed by 7 bases and the J gene end by 2 bases; junction bases not matched to a gene: 11. Germline-derived CDR1 and CDR2 are SNHLY and FYNNEI. The CDR3 loop reads CASKDRSGNAYEQYF. The CDR3, as DNA: TGTGCCAGCAAGGACCGGAGCGGGAATGCCTACGAGCAGTACTTC. The complete variable domain, with remaining parts taken from reference TRBV2 and TRBJ2-7, reads EPEVTQTPSHQVTQMGQEVILRCVPISNHLYFYWYRQILGQKVEFLVSFYNNEISEKSEIFDDQFSVERPDGSNFTLKIRSTKLEDSAMYFCASKDRSGNAYEQYFGPGTRLTVT.

The chain carries TRBV21-1 and TRBJ2-1. TRBV21-1 is deemed a pseudogene. The CDR3 is made up of 16 amino acids. CDR3 nucleotide sequence: TGTGCCAGCAGCAAAGAGAGACCCCATCCCTACAATGAGCAGTTCTTC. This translates into CASSKERPHPYNEQFF.

The chain combines TRBV5-1 with TRBJ2-2, with D perhaps TRBD2 (6 bases). The CDR3 contains 14 residues. V lost 4 bases to trimming and J lost 4 bases, with 11 bases between them. CDR1 is SGHRS, CDR2 YFSETQ, per germline. CDR3 in DNA: TGCGCCAGCAGCATGGACGGGGGCACCGGGGAGCTGTTTTTT. Translating it yields CASSMDGGTGELFF.

The chain combines TRBV2 with TRBJ1-5; no clear D. Trimming shortened V by 5 bases and J by 0 bases, and 11 bases separated the two germline ends. This CDR3 is 15 amino acids long. Germline CDR1 SNHLY, CDR2 FYNNEI. The CDR3 sequence is CASSFWGSSNQPQHF. The CDR3 DNA reads TGTGCCAGCAGTTTTTGGGGAAGTAGCAATCAGCCCCAGCATTTT.

The chain recombines TRBV10-3 with TRBJ2-1; D tentatively reads TRBD1 or TRBD2 (5 bases each). V was shortened by 6 bases and J by 3 bases, with 15 bases between the two germline ends. CDR3 length: 15 amino acids. Germline V lookup: CDR1 ENHRY, CDR2 SYGVKD. The CDR3 sequence is CAIREDGADYNEQFF. DNA for the CDR3: TGTGCCATCAGGGAGGATGGGGCAGACTACAATGAGCAGTTCTTC.

This chain joins TRBV28 and TRBJ1-5; D perhaps matches TRBD1 (5 bases). Germline CDR1 MDHEN, CDR2 SYDVKM. V was clipped by 3 bases and J by 3 bases, with 12 bases between them. The CDR3 has 15 amino acids. CDR3 sequence (DNA): TGTGCCAGCAGTTTTCTCGGGGACTCCAATCAGCCCCAGCATTTT. Protein product: CASSFLGDSNQPQHF.